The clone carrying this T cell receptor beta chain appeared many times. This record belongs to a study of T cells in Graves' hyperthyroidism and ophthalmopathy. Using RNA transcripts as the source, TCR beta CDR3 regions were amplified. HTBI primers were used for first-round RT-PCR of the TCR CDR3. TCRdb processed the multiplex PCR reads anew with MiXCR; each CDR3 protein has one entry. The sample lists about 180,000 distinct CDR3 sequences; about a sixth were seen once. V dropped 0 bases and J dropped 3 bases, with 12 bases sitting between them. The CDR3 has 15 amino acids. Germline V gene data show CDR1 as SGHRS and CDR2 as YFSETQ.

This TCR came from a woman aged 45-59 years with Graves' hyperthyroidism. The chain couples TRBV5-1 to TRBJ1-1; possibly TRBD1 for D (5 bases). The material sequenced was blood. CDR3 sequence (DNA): TGCGCCAGCAGCTTGGGGGCCGGGGCGGACACTGAAGCTTTCTTT. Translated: CASSLGAGADTEAFF.